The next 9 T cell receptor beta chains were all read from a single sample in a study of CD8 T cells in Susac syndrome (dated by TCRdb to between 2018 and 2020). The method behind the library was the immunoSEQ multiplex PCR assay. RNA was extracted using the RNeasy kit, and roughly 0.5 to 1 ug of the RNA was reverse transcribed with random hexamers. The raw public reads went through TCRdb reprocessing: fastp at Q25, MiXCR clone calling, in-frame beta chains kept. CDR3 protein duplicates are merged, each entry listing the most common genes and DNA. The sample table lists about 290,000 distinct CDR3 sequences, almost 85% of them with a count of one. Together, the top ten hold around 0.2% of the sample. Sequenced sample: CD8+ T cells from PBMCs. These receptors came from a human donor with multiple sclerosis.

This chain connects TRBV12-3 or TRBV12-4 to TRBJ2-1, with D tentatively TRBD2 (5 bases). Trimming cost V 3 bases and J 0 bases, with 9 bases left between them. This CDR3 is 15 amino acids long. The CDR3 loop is CASSFTRDSYNEQFF. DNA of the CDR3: TGTGCCAGCAGTTTTACTAGGGACTCCTACAATGAGCAGTTCTTC.

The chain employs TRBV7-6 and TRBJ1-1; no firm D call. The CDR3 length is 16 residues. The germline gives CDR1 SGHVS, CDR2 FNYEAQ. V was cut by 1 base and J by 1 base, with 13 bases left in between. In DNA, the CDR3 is TGTGCCAGCAGCTTAGTTGTTTTACCATCGAACACTGAAGCTTTCTTT. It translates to CASSLVVLPSNTEAFF.

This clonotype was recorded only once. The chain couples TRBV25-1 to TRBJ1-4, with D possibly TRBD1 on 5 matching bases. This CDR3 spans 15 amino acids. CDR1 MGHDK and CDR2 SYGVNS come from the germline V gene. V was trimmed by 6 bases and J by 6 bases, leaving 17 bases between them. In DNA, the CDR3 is TGTGCCAGCAGCGATAGGGACGCGCGGTATGAAAAACTGTTTTTT. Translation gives CASSDRDARYEKLFF.

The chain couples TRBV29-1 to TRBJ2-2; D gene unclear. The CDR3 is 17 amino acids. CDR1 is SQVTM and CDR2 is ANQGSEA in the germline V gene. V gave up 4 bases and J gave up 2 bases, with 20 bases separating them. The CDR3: CSVVPWTGQTNTGELFF. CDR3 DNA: TGCAGCGTTGTGCCTTGGACCGGGCAGACCAACACCGGGGAGCTGTTTTTT.

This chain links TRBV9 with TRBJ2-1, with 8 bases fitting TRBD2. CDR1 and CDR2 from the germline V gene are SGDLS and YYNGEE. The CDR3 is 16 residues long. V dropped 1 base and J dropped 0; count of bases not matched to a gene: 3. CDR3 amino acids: CASSVLSGGSYNEQFF. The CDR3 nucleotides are TGTGCCAGCAGCGTACTAAGCGGGGGCTCCTACAATGAGCAGTTCTTC.

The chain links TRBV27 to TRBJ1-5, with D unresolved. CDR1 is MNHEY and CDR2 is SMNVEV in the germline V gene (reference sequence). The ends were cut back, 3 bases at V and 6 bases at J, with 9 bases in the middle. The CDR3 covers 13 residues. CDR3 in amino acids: CASSFASAQPQHF. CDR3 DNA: TGTGCCAGCAGTTTTGCCAGCGCTCAGCCCCAGCATTTT.

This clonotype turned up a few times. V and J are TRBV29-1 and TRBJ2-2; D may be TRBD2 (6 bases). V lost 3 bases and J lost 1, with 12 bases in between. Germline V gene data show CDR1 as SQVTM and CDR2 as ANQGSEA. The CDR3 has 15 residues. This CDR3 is CSVEVADLNTGELFF. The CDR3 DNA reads TGCAGCGTTGAGGTAGCGGATCTGAACACCGGGGAGCTGTTTTTT.

Here the CDR3 DNA reads TGTGCCAGCAGCACGGGACAGTCTTATAGCAATCAGCCCCAGCATTTT. Amino acid sequence: CASSTGQSYSNQPQHF. This chain links TRBV6-1 with TRBJ1-5; TRBD1 agrees at 7 bases. Germline V gene data show CDR1 as MNHNS and CDR2 as SASEGT. The CDR3 spans 16 residues. V trimming: 6 bases; J trimming: 0 bases; junction bases outside the gene matches: 8.

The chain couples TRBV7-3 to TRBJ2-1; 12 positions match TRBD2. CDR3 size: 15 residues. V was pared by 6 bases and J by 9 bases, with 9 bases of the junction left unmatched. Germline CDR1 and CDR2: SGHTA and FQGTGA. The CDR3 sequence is CASSLLSSGRAEQFF. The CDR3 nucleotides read TGTGCCAGCAGTTTACTGTCTAGCGGGAGGGCTGAGCAGTTCTTC.